This passage covers 22 T cell receptor beta chains from one sample sequenced in a study of OX40 agonist ivuxolimab in advanced cancers. Libraries were prepared by immunoSEQ multiplex PCR; TCRdb keeps only in-frame clonotypes and omits some of them. This table has about 71,000 clones, about 81% appearing once. This sample comprised CD4+ or CD8+ T cells sorted from blood, obtained in a trial of the OX40 agonist ivuxolimab. The receptors stem from an adult with an advanced solid tumor such as melanoma, head and neck, liver or kidney cancer.

This clone was detected once. V gene TRBV7-2 combines with J gene TRBJ2-1; D may be TRBD1 or TRBD2 (6 bases each). Germline lookup yields CDR1 SGHTA and CDR2 FQGNSA. Trimming removed 1 base from V and 0 bases from J, with 10 bases in between. The CDR3 loop spans 16 amino acids. CDR3 region: CASSLVGGSSYNEQFF. The CDR3 coding sequence is TGTGCCAGCAGCTTAGTAGGGGGGAGCTCCTACAATGAGCAGTTCTTC.

The chain combines TRBV13 with TRBJ2-2; tentatively, D is TRBD1 (5 bases). The CDR3 loop spans 16 amino acids. V lost 5 bases to trimming and J lost 4 bases, with 17 bases between them. CDR1 and CDR2 from the germline V gene are PRHDT and FYEKMQ (reference sequence). The CDR3 sequence: CASSRSQGPRTGELFF. Written as DNA, the CDR3 is TGTGCCAGCAGCCGATCTCAGGGTCCTCGCACCGGGGAGCTGTTTTTT. Together with reference TRBV13 and TRBJ2-2, the CDR3 gives the full variable domain: AAGVIQSPRHLIKEKRETATLKCYPIPRHDTVYWYQQGPGQDPQFLISFYEKMQSDKGSIPDRFSAQQFSDYHSELNMSSLELGDSALYFCASSRSQGPRTGELFFGEGSRLTVL.

V and J are TRBV12-5 and TRBJ2-5, with a possible D match to TRBD2 (5 bases). The CDR3 is 12 residues long. Germline V CDR1 and CDR2: LGHNT, FRNRAP. V lost 9 bases and J 4 bases, leaving 12 bases between the germline ends. The CDR3 DNA sequence: TGTGCTAGCGGGGATCTTTCAGAGACCCAGTACTTC. As protein: CASGDLSETQYF.

CDR3 nucleotide sequence: TGTGCCAGCAGAGGTGGGGGTGCTGGAAACACCATATATTTT. It translates to CASRGGGAGNTIYF. The V call is TRBV27, the J call TRBJ1-3, with D tentatively TRBD1 (5 bases). CDR1 and CDR2 (germline): MNHEY, SMNVEV (reference sequence). The CDR3 sequence is 14 residues long. The V end lost 6 bases, the J end lost 2 bases, and 11 bases lay between the germline ends.

This clone has only one observation. The gene calls are TRBV25-1 and TRBJ2-7; 7 bases are a match to TRBD1. Germline CDR1 reads MGHDK; CDR2 reads SYGVNS. The CDR3 loop spans 13 amino acids. V shed 8 bases, J shed 4 bases, and the junction held 8 bases outside the gene matches. The CDR3: CASLGQVGYEQYF. DNA for the CDR3: TGTGCCAGCCTCGGACAGGTTGGGTACGAGCAGTACTTC.

This clone was picked up one time. The chain employs TRBV6-1 and TRBJ1-6; TRBD1 matches at 7 bases. The germline V gene encodes CDR1 MNHNS and CDR2 SASEGT. This CDR3 region has 13 residues. V was pared by 8 bases and J by 6 bases, with 4 bases of the junction left unmatched. The CDR3 sequence is CASFSGGNSPLHF. The CDR3 bases are TGTGCCAGCTTTTCAGGGGGTAATTCACCCCTCCACTTT.

V is TRBV7-8 and J is TRBJ2-1; 14 nucleotides align to TRBD2. The CDR3 loop spans 17 amino acids. Germline loops: CDR1 SGHVS, CDR2 FQNEAQ. Trimming removed 4 bases from V and 10 bases from J; junction bases left unmatched: 12. The CDR3 DNA is TGTGCCAGCAGCTCCCCGGCGGGGACTAGCGGGAGTTGGGAGCAGTTCTTC. This codes for CASSSPAGTSGSWEQFF.

The chain joins TRBV5-6 to TRBJ1-1; D gene uncertain. V shed 0 bases and J shed 7 bases, with 16 bases lying between them. Germline V lookup: CDR1 SGHDT, CDR2 YYEEEE. The CDR3 consists of 15 residues. CDR3 sequence (DNA): TGTGCCAGCAGCTTGGTTTCGGGAAGCCACCTTGAAGCTTTCTTT. Translation: CASSLVSGSHLEAFF.

Only a few counts were recorded for this clone. The chain carries TRBV4-1 and TRBJ2-5; 7 nucleotides match TRBD2. Germline V gives CDR1 MGHRA, CDR2 YSYEKL. The V gene end was trimmed by 2 bases and the J gene end by 1 base; junction bases not matched to a gene: 4. The CDR3 covers 15 residues. DNA of the CDR3: TGCGCCAGCAGCCAACGCTCTAGCGGCCAAGAGACCCAGTACTTC. Amino acids: CASSQRSSGQETQYF.

This clone showed up just a few times. The chain has TRBV6-4 and TRBJ2-3; TRBD2 agrees at 8 bases. The V gene end was trimmed by 0 bases and the J gene end by 1 base; junction bases not matched to a gene: 0. Per germline, CDR1 MRHNA and CDR2 SNTAGT. This CDR3 is built from 15 residues. The CDR3 DNA reads as TGTGCCAGCAGTGACTCGCGGGGGGGCACAGATACGCAGTATTTT. Encoded protein: CASSDSRGGTDTQYF.

The rearrangement joins TRBV10-3 to TRBJ2-1; the D gene is possibly TRBD2 (6 bases). The V gene's germline CDR1 is ENHRY and CDR2 SYGVKD. The CDR3 loop spans 15 amino acids. V was shortened by 0 bases and J by 9 bases, with 15 bases between the two germline ends. CDR3 bases: TGTGCCATCAGTGAGTCGCTCGGGGGTCGCGTTGAGCAGTTCTTC. Translating it yields CAISESLGGRVEQFF.

This chain uses TRBV5-4 with TRBJ2-3; D gene ambiguous. The germline CDR1 and CDR2 sequences are SGHNT and YYREEE (reference sequence). This CDR3 has 14 residues. With 0 bases removed from V and 3 bases from J, the gap between germline ends came to 8 bases. DNA for the CDR3: TGTGCCAGCAGCTTGGGGTTAGGGACAGATACGCAGTATTTT. Protein sequence: CASSLGLGTDTQYF.

With respect to this clone: This specimen includes other DNA sequences encoding the same CDR3. This chain joins TRBV5-6 and TRBJ1-1, with D possibly being TRBD1 (5 bases). Germline V gene lookup returns CDR1 SGHDT and CDR2 YYEEEE. V was shortened by 0 bases and J by 3 bases, with 12 bases between the two germline ends. The length of the CDR3 is 15 residues. The CDR3 nucleotides are TGTGCCAGCAGCTTGGCGGGGCAGTATTACACTGAAGCTTTCTTT. This codes for CASSLAGQYYTEAFF.

This chain links TRBV15 with TRBJ1-5; TRBD1 matches 11 bases. Trimming removed 3 bases from V and 5 bases from J; junction bases left unmatched: 3. The CDR3 extends over 15 amino acids. Germline V gene data show CDR1 as LNHNV and CDR2 as YYDKDF (reference sequence). This CDR3 reads CATSSPGQGDQPQHF. The CDR3 DNA follows: TGTGCCACCAGCAGTCCGGGACAGGGGGATCAGCCCCAGCATTTT.

V and J are TRBV5-1 and TRBJ1-2; D is undetermined. The germline V and J ends were trimmed by 0 bases and 3 bases, with 3 bases remaining between them. Germline V gene sequence: CDR1 SGHRS, CDR2 YFSETQ. The CDR3 runs 12 residues. The CDR3 loop is CASSLEDYGYTF. CDR3 DNA sequence: TGCGCCAGCAGCTTGGAGGACTATGGCTACACCTTC.

This chain uses TRBV15 with TRBJ2-7; unclear D gene. The length of the CDR3 is 13 residues. Germline loops: CDR1 LNHNV, CDR2 YYDKDF (reference sequence). Trimming took off 3 bases at V and 3 bases at J, with 9 bases between the two ends. CDR3 nucleotides: TGTGCCACCAGCAGTCTGGGATTCTACGAGCAGTACTTC. This codes for CATSSLGFYEQYF. Using reference TRBV15 and TRBJ2-7 for the parts outside the CDR3, the full variable domain is DAMVIQNPRYQVTQFGKPVTLSCSQTLNHNVMYWYQQKSSQAPKLLFHYYDKDFNNEADTPDNFQSRRPNTSFCFLDIRSPGLGDTAMYLCATSSLGFYEQYFGPGTRLTVT.

V is TRBV9 and J is TRBJ1-1; 7 positions agree with TRBD1. There are 15 residues in the CDR3. In germline, CDR1 is SGDLS, CDR2 YYNGEE. Losses at the gene ends were 0 bases for V and 6 bases for J; bases not matched to a gene: 8. This chain's CDR3 is CASSVAGDRLAEAFF. In nucleotides, the CDR3 is TGTGCCAGCAGCGTAGCGGGGGACAGACTGGCTGAAGCTTTCTTT.

The chain carries TRBV27 and TRBJ1-6, with D possibly TRBD1 on 5 matching bases. The germline V gene encodes CDR1 MNHEY and CDR2 SMNVEV (reference sequence). Trimming shortened V by 6 bases and J by 2 bases, and 14 bases separated the two germline ends. The CDR3 totals 16 residues. CDR3 in amino acids: CASRVSRQTYNSPLHF. The CDR3 DNA is TGTGCCAGCAGGGTATCTCGACAGACCTATAATTCACCCCTCCACTTT.

The chain couples TRBV11-3 to TRBJ1-1; 9 bases are shared with TRBD1. The V segment lost 5 bases and the J segment 5 bases; nucleotides outside the gene matches: 21. Germline V gene lookup returns CDR1 SGHNT and CDR2 YENEEA. This CDR3 is 19 amino acids long. In DNA, the CDR3 is TGTGCCAGCAGCCGGCAACTCCAGGACAGGGGAGGAAATTGGACTGAAGCTTTCTTT. This encodes CASSRQLQDRGGNWTEAFF.

This chain links TRBV19 with TRBJ2-7; no definite D call. Per germline, CDR1 LNHDA and CDR2 SQIVND (reference sequence). CDR3 length: 13 amino acids. V was trimmed by 7 bases and J by 0 bases, leaving 10 bases between them. In DNA, the CDR3 is TGTGCCAGTAAAAAAGAGAGCTCCTACGAGCAGTACTTC. Amino acid sequence: CASKKESSYEQYF.

The chain joins TRBV4-1 to TRBJ2-7; no reliable D call. The CDR3 covers 11 residues. V dropped 1 base and J dropped 7 bases, with 5 bases sitting between them. The germline V gene encodes CDR1 MGHRA and CDR2 YSYEKL. The CDR3 bases are TGCGCCAGCAGCCAAGGTCTAGAGCAGTACTTC. Protein: CASSQGLEQYF.

This clone came up once. The chain carries TRBV11-3 and TRBJ1-1, with unresolved D. Germline CDR1 and CDR2: SGHNT and YENEEA. The CDR3 contains 18 residues. V lost 0 bases, J lost 0 bases, and 17 bases lay in between. The CDR3 sequence: CASSLDQSGSRVNTEAFF. The CDR3 region has the DNA TGTGCCAGCAGCTTAGATCAATCGGGTAGTAGGGTGAACACTGAAGCTTTCTTT.